Each of the 32 T cell receptor beta chains below was sequenced from the same sample in a study of lung T cells in sarcoidosis with Löfgren's syndrome. In TCRdb, the reads were re-called with MiXCR into one record per CDR3 protein. The sample records more than 8,500 distinct CDR3 sequences, just under 20% being singletons. Sequenced input: CD4+ T cells from bronchoalveolar lavage. The source is a human donor with sarcoidosis (Löfgren's syndrome or another form), or a control subject (not recorded which).

About this clonotype: The junction departs from germline at one end; a sequencing error may be responsible. V is TRBV20-1 and J is TRBJ2-2, with a tentative D call TRBD2 (5 bases). Germline CDR1 DFQATT, CDR2 SNEGSKA (reference sequence). The CDR3 totals 13 residues. The DNA of the CDR3 is TGCAGTGCGGGAGCCCCTTTGCCCGGGGATCTGTTTTTT. Its translation: CSAGAPLPGDLFF.

A note on this clonotype: One end of the junction does not line up with germline, which may come from a read error. V is TRBV12-3 or TRBV12-4 and J is TRBJ1-5, with 8 bases lining up with TRBD1. CDR3 length: 15 amino acids. CDR3 nucleotides: TGTGCCAGCACCCCAGGACAGGGAAGCAATCAGCCCCAGCAATTT. Translated, it gives CASTPGQGSNQPQQF.

In its sample, this clonotype was seen many times. This chain joins TRBV7-9 and TRBJ1-2; tentatively, D is TRBD1 (6 bases). This CDR3 has 15 amino acids. The ends were cut back, 0 bases at V and 4 bases at J, with 12 bases in the middle. Germline CDR1 is SEHNR and CDR2 is FQNEAQ (reference sequence). In nucleotides, the CDR3 is TGTGCCAGCAGCTTAGCGGCGGGGGCAGTCTATGGCTACACCTTC. This encodes CASSLAAGAVYGYTF.

Turning to this clonotype: One junction end disagrees with the germline gene, perhaps due to a read error. This sequence joins TRBV6-1 and TRBJ2-1, with 10 bases lining up with TRBD2. CDR1 is MNHNS, CDR2 SASEGT, per germline. CDR3 length equals 16 residues. DNA for the CDR3: TGTGCCAGCAGGCCCGGACTAGCGGAGGGAAGCAATGTGCAGTTCTTC. It encodes CASRPGLAEGSNVQFF.

Many counts were recorded for this clonotype. The chain uses TRBV28 and TRBJ2-5; 8 bases match TRBD1. Trimming took 10 bases from V and 5 from J; bases not matched to a gene: 6. The CDR3 runs to 12 residues. Germline V gene lookup returns CDR1 MDHEN and CDR2 SYDVKM. The CDR3 DNA follows: TGTGCCACATCCCGGGACAGGGAGACCCAGTACTTC. Translated: CATSRDRETQYF.

This clonotype counts as medium-sized. CDR3 DNA sequence: TGTGCCACCAGTCAGGGAGGGGAGACTAACTATGGCTACACCTTC. This codes for CATSQGGETNYGYTF. The rearrangement uses TRBV24-1 and TRBJ1-2; D might be TRBD1 (5 bases). CDR1 is KGHDR and CDR2 is SFDVKD in the germline V gene. CDR3 length: 15 amino acids. Trimming removed 6 bases at V and 0 bases at J, with 13 bases between.

This clonotype was seen more than once but under ten times. This chain uses TRBV11-1 with TRBJ2-1, with TRBD2 matching over 7 bases. The CDR3 covers 13 residues. V was clipped by 1 base and J by 8 bases; unmatched bases: 2. Germline V gene sequence: CDR1 SGHAT, CDR2 FQDESV (reference sequence). For the CDR3, the DNA is TGTGCCAGCAGCTTAGTCCGGGGGGATGAGCAGTTCTTC. Protein product: CASSLVRGDEQFF.

This clonotype came up many times. No conserved phenylalanine or tryptophan is present at the end of the CDR3, so a read error is the likely explanation. The rearrangement joins TRBV19 to TRBJ1-1; D is possibly TRBD1 (5 bases). Germline V lookup: CDR1 LNHDA, CDR2 SQIVND (reference sequence). V lost 9 bases to trimming and J lost 11 bases, with 22 bases between them. The CDR3 length is 13 residues. CDR3 loop: CASYKAGGDEAFL. In DNA, the CDR3 is TGTGCCAGCTACAAGGCCGGGGGGGACGAGGCTTTCCTT.

This clonotype is labeled medium-sized. This chain connects TRBV7-2 to TRBJ2-3; no clear D gene. CDR1 is SGHTA, CDR2 FQGNSA, per germline. Trimming removed 3 bases from V and 2 bases from J, with 18 bases in between. The CDR3 totals 17 residues. The CDR3: CASSLNLLGISTDTQYF. DNA for the CDR3: TGTGCCAGCAGCTTGAATTTATTGGGAATCTCCACAGATACGCAGTATTTT.

This clonotype was detected many times. As DNA, the CDR3 is TGTGCCAGTCATCGTACGGGAGCCTACGAGCAGTACTTC. Its translation: CASHRTGAYEQYF. The chain links TRBV19 to TRBJ2-7; weak D call: TRBD2 (6 bases). This CDR3 contains 13 residues. The germline V gene encodes CDR1 LNHDA and CDR2 SQIVND (reference sequence). V was cut by 8 bases and J by 2 bases, with 13 bases left in between. Variable domain in full (rest from reference TRBV19 and TRBJ2-7): DGGITQSPKYLFRKEGQNVTLSCEQNLNHDAMYWYRQDPGQGLRLIYYSQIVNDFQKGDIAEGYSVSREKKESFPLTVTSAQKNPTAFYLCASHRTGAYEQYFGPGTRLTVT.

For this clonotype: Just one base apart from a much larger clone, this may be a read error. Since no conserved phenylalanine or tryptophan closes the CDR3, a read error is the likely cause. V usage is TRBV2 and J usage is TRBJ2-6; D call uncertain. Trimming shortened V by 1 base and J by 1 base, and 5 bases separated the two germline ends. This CDR3 is built from 15 residues. From germline, CDR1 is SNHLY and CDR2 FYNNEI. CDR3 DNA: TGTGCCAGCAGTGAAGGAGTTTCTGGGGCCAACGTCCTGACTCTC. This translates into CASSEGVSGANVLTL.

In this sample, this clonotype turned up many times. This sequence joins TRBV18 and TRBJ2-1; D possibly corresponds to TRBD1 (5 bases). The CDR3 spans 16 residues. The V gene's germline CDR1 is KGHSH and CDR2 LQKENI. V lost 3 bases and J 0 bases, leaving 12 bases between the germline ends. CDR3 coding DNA: TGTGCCAGCTCACCGGTAAGACAGAGCTCCTACAATGAGCAGTTCTTC. Its translation is CASSPVRQSSYNEQFF.

Concerning this clonotype: A much larger clone differs by one base, so this may be a read error. The genes are TRBV20-1 and TRBJ2-1; 11 nucleotides align to TRBD2. The germline CDR1 and CDR2 sequences are DFQATT and SNEGSKA (reference sequence). The CDR3 sequence is 14 residues long. As DNA, the CDR3 is TGCAGTTCTAGGAGACTAGCGGGATCCAATGAGCAGTTCTTC. Translated, it gives CSSRRLAGSNEQFF.

Concerning this clonotype itself: The junction departs from germline at one end; a sequencing error may be responsible. The rearrangement joins TRBV15 to TRBJ2-3, with D uncertain. The CDR3 is 13 residues long. CDR1 and CDR2 from the germline V gene are LNHNV and YYDKDF (reference sequence). CDR3 protein: CATGREEVDTKYF. The DNA for the CDR3 is TGTGCCACCGGCAGAGAAGAGGTTGATACGAAGTATTTT.

The genes are TRBV30 and TRBJ2-3, with D possibly being TRBD2 (6 bases). The V and J ends lost 0 bases and 1 base respectively, with 14 bases between them. CDR1 is GTSNPN, CDR2 SVGIG, per germline (reference sequence). The CDR3 contains 16 residues. In DNA, the CDR3 is TGTGCCTGGAGTGTCCCAGACGGGGGAGGCACAGATACGCAGTATTTT. Its protein is CAWSVPDGGGTDTQYF. The full variable domain, with the rest looked up from reference TRBV30 and TRBJ2-3, is SQTIHQWPATLVQPVGSPLSLECTVEGTSNPNLYWYRQAAGRGLQLLFYSVGIGQISSEVPQNLSASRPQDRQFILSSKKLLLSDSGFYLCAWSVPDGGGTDTQYFGPGTRLTVL.

This clonotype was seen repeatedly, ten times or more. CDR3: CASSPPGLAGETQYF. CDR3 DNA sequence: TGTGCCAGCTCACCACCGGGACTAGCGGGAGAGACCCAGTACTTC. The V and J genes are TRBV18 and TRBJ2-5; 12 nucleotides match TRBD2. This CDR3 has 15 residues. The junction had 0 bases not matched to a gene; V was cut back by 0 bases and J by 4 bases. Germline lookup yields CDR1 KGHSH and CDR2 LQKENI.

This clonotype was picked up many times. V is TRBV20-1 and J is TRBJ2-7; the D is unclear. CDR1 is DFQATT, CDR2 SNEGSKA, per germline (reference sequence). The germline V and J ends were trimmed by 3 bases and 2 bases, with 14 bases remaining between them. The CDR3 totals 14 residues. The CDR3 nucleotides read TGCAGTGCTAGTTTTAGTCAGACAACCTACGAGCAGTACTTC. Translated: CSASFSQTTYEQYF.

This clonotype is medium-sized in the sample. The CDR3 nucleotides are TGTGCCAGCAGCCAAGGCCGGAGCTCCTACGAGCAGTACTTC. It yields the protein CASSQGRSSYEQYF. The genes are TRBV4-2 and TRBJ2-7; D is unclear. There are 14 residues in the CDR3. Deletions cut 1 base from V and 0 bases from J, with 7 bases between. The germline V gene has CDR1 LGHNA and CDR2 YNFKEQ.

This clonotype is medium-sized within its sample. V and J are TRBV20-1 and TRBJ2-7; unclear D gene. Trimming took off 7 bases at V and 10 bases at J, with 17 bases between the two ends. The CDR3 has 11 residues. Germline lookup yields CDR1 DFQATT and CDR2 SNEGSKA (reference sequence). The CDR3 spells CSVVLTLDQYF. For the CDR3, the DNA is TGCAGTGTGGTTCTTACGCTAGACCAGTACTTC.

This clonotype appeared many times. The V and J genes are TRBV28 and TRBJ2-1; TRBD1 agrees at 9 bases. From germline, CDR1 is MDHEN and CDR2 SYDVKM. CDR3 length equals 16 residues. Trimming at V came to 6 bases and at J to 3 bases, leaving 9 bases not matched to a gene. This CDR3 reads CASRPGGTGIYNEQFF. The CDR3 DNA sequence: TGTGCCAGCAGACCGGGCGGGACAGGGATCTACAATGAGCAGTTCTTC. The full variable domain, rest sourced from reference TRBV28 and TRBJ2-1, is DVKVTQSSRYLVKRTGEKVFLECVQDMDHENMFWYRQDPGLGLRLIYFSYDVKMKEKGDIPEGYSVSREKKERFSLILESASTNQTSMYLCASRPGGTGIYNEQFFGPGTRLTVL.

Note on this clonotype: At one end the junction does not follow the germline gene, possibly because of a read error. The rearrangement uses TRBV27 and TRBJ2-7, with D possibly TRBD2 on 6 matching bases. Germline lookup yields CDR1 MNHEY and CDR2 SMNVEV (reference sequence). There are 14 residues in the CDR3. This CDR3 reads CASSLSDTSYGQYF. The CDR3 DNA reads TGTGCCAGCAGTTTATCAGACACTAGCTACGGGCAGTACTTC.

Details on this clonotype: A single base separates this from a much larger clone, so it may be a read error. J is TRBJ1-5 and V is TRBV19; D gene unclear. CDR1 is LNHDA and CDR2 is SQIVND in the germline V gene (reference sequence). The CDR3 spans 15 residues. The V gene lost 4 bases and the J gene lost 4 bases, with 14 bases spanning the gap. CDR3 in DNA: TGTGCCAGTAGTAGGCCGGGCGCCGGGAATCAGCCCCAGCATTTT. Translation: CASSRPGAGNQPQHF.

The sample holds many counts of this clonotype. The junction and the germline gene differ at one end; a read error may be behind it. This chain connects TRBV29-1 to TRBJ2-1; 7 bases agree with TRBD2. The CDR3 has 9 residues. CDR1 and CDR2 from the germline V gene are SQVTM and ANQGSEA. CDR3 region: CSASVGGDF. CDR3 DNA: TGCAGCGCCTCCGTTGGGGGGGACTTC.

This clonotype was seen at least ten times. The chain is built from TRBV7-2 and TRBJ2-5; unclear D gene. Between the trimmed V and J ends, which lost 2 bases and 7 bases, there was a span of 5 bases. Germline-derived CDR1 and CDR2 are SGHTA and FQGNSA. The CDR3 contains 11 residues. In nucleotides, the CDR3 is TGTGCCAGCAGCTTAATGGGGACCCAGTACTTC. It encodes CASSLMGTQYF.

This clonotype was seen many times. Relative to the germline gene, one junction end is altered; a read error may explain this. V and J are TRBV7-2 and TRBJ2-2, with 7 nucleotides matching TRBD2. Germline V gives CDR1 SGHTA, CDR2 FQGNSA. This CDR3 contains 14 residues. This CDR3 is CASSLAANTGELFF. The CDR3 nucleotides read TGTGCCAGCAGCCTAGCGGCGAACACCGGGGAGCTGTTTTTT.

This clonotype was seen more than once but under ten times. The gene calls are TRBV12-3 or TRBV12-4 and TRBJ1-5; unclear D gene. The CDR3 is 13 residues long. V was clipped by 1 base and J by 7 bases, with 8 bases between them. CDR3 sequence: CASSLVSEQPQHF. The CDR3 DNA reads as TGTGCCAGCAGTTTAGTATCTGAGCAGCCCCAGCATTTT.

This clonotype counts as medium-sized (0.01 to 0.1%). The rearrangement links TRBV20-1 to TRBJ1-2; no clear D gene. Trimming stripped 6 bases from V and 0 bases from J, with 14 bases between. The CDR3 totals 14 residues. In germline, CDR1 is DFQATT, CDR2 SNEGSKA (reference sequence). The CDR3 here is CSAANLQANYGYTF. CDR3 DNA sequence: TGCAGTGCCGCCAACCTCCAGGCTAACTATGGCTACACCTTC.

Remarks on this clonotype: At one boundary the junction diverges from the germline segment, which might be a read error. This chain links TRBV7-3 with TRBJ2-1; 7 positions agree with TRBD1. The CDR3 spans 14 residues. Germline assignment: CDR1 SGHTA and CDR2 FQGTGA. Here the CDR3 DNA reads TGTGCCAGCAGCTTGACAGGGAGCAGGAATGAGCGGTTCTTC. It codes for CASSLTGSRNERFF.

Ten or more counts support this clonotype. V gene TRBV20-1 combines with J gene TRBJ1-2; D ambiguous. This CDR3 comprises 13 residues. The germline V gene encodes CDR1 DFQATT and CDR2 SNEGSKA (reference sequence). V was cut by 5 bases and J by 4 bases, with 14 bases left in between. For the CDR3, the DNA is TGCAGTGCTCACCTGCCCGGACGCTATGGCTACACCTTC. It yields the protein CSAHLPGRYGYTF.

By its share, this clonotype is medium-sized. The V call is TRBV6-1, the J call TRBJ1-1, with 9 bases lining up with TRBD1. Looked up from germline, CDR1 is MNHNS and CDR2 is SASEGT. The CDR3 consists of 15 residues. J lost 5 bases, V lost 5 bases, and 9 bases had no gene match. The CDR3 DNA reads as TGTGCCAGCAGTAACTGGGACAGGGATAGGACTGAAGCTTTCTTT. Protein: CASSNWDRDRTEAFF.

This clonotype was observed at least ten times. The chain links TRBV6-1 to TRBJ2-3; no clear D. CDR3 length: 16 amino acids. Trimming removed 0 bases from V and 2 bases from J, with 12 bases in between. The germline CDR1 and CDR2 sequences are MNHNS and SASEGT. DNA of the CDR3: TGTGCCAGCAGTGAAGCGGGCGGATTGTACACAGATACGCAGTATTTT. Its protein product is CASSEAGGLYTDTQYF.

Ten or more counts support this clonotype. The chain has TRBV28 and TRBJ1-5; D is undetermined. This CDR3 contains 14 residues. The V gene lost 2 bases and the J gene lost 3 bases, with 8 bases spanning the gap. In germline, CDR1 is MDHEN, CDR2 SYDVKM. The CDR3 is CASSLLRPNQPQHF. CDR3 in DNA: TGTGCCAGCAGTTTACTGAGACCCAATCAGCCCCAGCATTTT.